This T cell receptor beta chain was recorded in a study of T cell clonotyping in hematopoietic cell transplantation. In the case of this clone: No antigen is known for it.

Regarding the study as a whole: At the given depth, recipient repertoires were over 95% de novo clonotypes.

Some clones are missing from TCRdb's copy, which holds only in-frame ones; the method was immunoSEQ multiplex PCR. The data show roughly 12,000 clones, under 95% seen once. The V gene lost 3 bases and the J gene lost 4 bases, with 15 bases spanning the gap. This CDR3 region has 15 residues. Germline loops: CDR1 SGHTA, CDR2 FQGTGA. This chain connects TRBV7-3 to TRBJ1-2, with a possible D match to TRBD1 (5 bases). This clonotype originated in a woman in her forties or fifties in good health. Some clones in this sample may be carry-over from other donors' samples. The source material was peripheral blood mononuclear cells. This CDR3 is CASSLGPGLGYGYTF. CDR3 DNA: TGTGCCAGCAGCTTGGGGCCAGGGCTAGGCTATGGCTACACCTTC. The full variable domain, in which reference TRBV7-3 and TRBJ1-2 provide the parts outside the CDR3, is GAGVSQTPSNKVTEKGKYVELRCDPISGHTALYWYRQSLGQGPEFLIYFQGTGAADDSGLPNDRFFAVRPEGSVSTLKIQRTERGDSAVYLCASSLGPGLGYGYTFGSGTRLTVV.